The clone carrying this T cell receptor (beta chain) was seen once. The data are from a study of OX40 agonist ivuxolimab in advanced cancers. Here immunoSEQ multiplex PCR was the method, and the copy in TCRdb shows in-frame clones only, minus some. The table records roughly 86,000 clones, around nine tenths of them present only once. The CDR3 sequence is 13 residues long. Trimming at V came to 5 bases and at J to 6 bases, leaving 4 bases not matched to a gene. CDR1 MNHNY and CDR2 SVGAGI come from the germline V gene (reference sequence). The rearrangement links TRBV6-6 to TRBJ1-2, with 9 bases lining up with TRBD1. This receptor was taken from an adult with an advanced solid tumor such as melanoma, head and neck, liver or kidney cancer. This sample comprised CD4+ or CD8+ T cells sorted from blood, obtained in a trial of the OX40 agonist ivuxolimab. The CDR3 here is CASSDRGGDGYTF. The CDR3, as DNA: TGTGCCAGCAGTGACAGGGGGGGCGATGGCTACACCTTC.